This T cell receptor beta chain was recovered during a study of Ad26.COV2.S vaccination and SARS-CoV-2 variants. Whole-study results and caveats: Substantial post-vaccination breadth of spike-specific CD8+ and CD4+ T cell responses was reported. People who got the vaccine or the placebo had similar non-spike TCR breadth.

Turning to this clone: Its specificity is not known.

Germline CDR1 is LGHDT and CDR2 is YNNKEL (reference sequence). With 5 bases removed from V and 0 bases from J, the gap between germline ends came to 11 bases. The CDR3 spans 15 residues. Measured with immunoSEQ multiplex PCR; TCRdb has only the in-frame clones, and not every one. The sample consists of about 390,000 clones, more than 85% of them appearing once. Treatment noted: 15 to 20 received Ad26.COV2.S at low or high dose, single or two shots; 5 received placebo; per-sample allocation not given. Samples were taken on day 63 after the first vaccine or placebo injection. The receptor comes from a person between 18 and 65 years old who received the Ad26.COV2.S COVID-19 vaccine or a placebo. This chain joins TRBV3-1 (or the pseudogene TRBV3-2) and TRBJ1-3; no definite D call. This sample comprised peripheral blood, obtained in a trial of Ad26.COV2.S vaccine versus placebo. CDR3 in DNA: TGTGCCAGCAGCTACCGACCCGGCTCTGGAAACACCATATATTTT. This encodes CASSYRPGSGNTIYF.